Below, 18 T cell receptor beta chains from the same sample are listed, as sequenced in a study of CD8 T cells in Susac syndrome. Random hexamers served to reverse transcribe roughly 0.45 to 1 ug RNA. TCRdb re-analysed the immunoSEQ multiplex PCR reads in MiXCR, keeping a single row per CDR3 protein. The data hold some 110,000 distinct CDR3 sequences, with around 94% observed a single time. Sequencing used CD4+ T cells from PBMCs. These receptors were taken from a human donor in good health.

V usage is TRBV7-9 and J usage is TRBJ2-1; TRBD1 agrees at 7 bases. V trimming: 6 bases; J trimming: 7 bases; junction bases outside the gene matches: 9. The CDR3 has 14 residues. The germline V gene encodes CDR1 SEHNR and CDR2 FQNEAQ (reference sequence). The CDR3 DNA follows: TGTGCCAGCAGTCGATCACAGGGGTCAAATGAGCAGTTCTTC. Protein sequence: CASSRSQGSNEQFF.

The chain couples TRBV7-8 to TRBJ2-3; 13 bases fit TRBD2. CDR1 and CDR2 (germline): SGHVS, FQNEAQ. The CDR3 spans 18 residues. Germline trimming cut 5 bases from V and 1 base from J; bases unmatched to any gene: 9. The CDR3 is CASSNRTSGRVRTDTQYF. CDR3 nucleotide sequence: TGTGCCAGCAGCAATCGGACTAGCGGGAGAGTTCGCACAGATACGCAGTATTTT.

The rearrangement joins TRBV5-6 to TRBJ2-5, with D unresolved. This CDR3 is 13 amino acids long. The germline CDR1 and CDR2 sequences are SGHDT and YYEEEE. Between the trimmed V and J ends, which lost 4 bases and 5 bases, there was a span of 12 bases. CDR3 amino acids: CASSLPTTETQYF. CDR3 nucleotide sequence: TGTGCCAGCAGCCTTCCTACTACGGAGACCCAGTACTTC.

The chain links TRBV5-1 to TRBJ2-5; tentative D call: TRBD1 (6 bases). V gave up 4 bases and J gave up 4 bases, with 11 bases separating them. The length of the CDR3 is 13 residues. The germline V gene encodes CDR1 SGHRS and CDR2 YFSETQ. Here the CDR3 reads CASSTTGSETQYF. The CDR3 bases are TGCGCCAGCAGCACCACAGGGTCAGAGACCCAGTACTTC.

The rearrangement links TRBV7-6 to TRBJ1-5, with D unclear. This CDR3 contains 13 residues. Trimming pared 1 base from V and 5 bases from J, leaving 6 bases between. CDR1 is SGHVS and CDR2 is FNYEAQ in the germline V gene. CDR3 nucleotide sequence: TGTGCCAGCAGCTTAGGAGCAGATCAGCCCCAGCATTTT. This sequence encodes CASSLGADQPQHF. Full variable domain (missing parts from reference TRBV7-6 and TRBJ1-5): GAGVSQSPRYKVTKRGQDVALRCDPISGHVSLYWYRQALGQGPEFLTYFNYEAQQDKSGLPNDRFSAERPEGSISTLTIQRTEQRDSAMYRCASSLGADQPQHFGDGTRLSIL.

V gene TRBV23-1 combines with J gene TRBJ2-5; 7 positions match TRBD1. TRBV23-1 has ORF status, its function being uncertain. CDR3 length equals 15 residues. With 4 bases clipped from V and 9 bases from J, the junction kept 14 bases outside the gene matches. CDR3 in DNA: TGCGCCAGCAGTCCGGGAAGACAGGGCCAGTTGGCCCAGTACTTC. Translation: CASSPGRQGQLAQYF.

This chain joins TRBV2 and TRBJ2-1, with TRBD1 matching 10 bases. This CDR3 contains 13 residues. J lost 6 bases, V lost 10 bases, and 6 bases had no gene match. CDR1 and CDR2 (germline): SNHLY, FYNNEI. CDR3 coding DNA: TGTGCCACCCAGGGACAGGGGATCAATGAGCAGTTCTTC. This encodes CATQGQGINEQFF.

This chain links TRBV19 with TRBJ2-3; D may be TRBD1 (5 bases). With 6 bases removed from V and 6 bases from J, the gap between germline ends came to 13 bases. Germline loops: CDR1 LNHDA, CDR2 SQIVND (reference sequence). The CDR3 totals 13 residues. DNA of the CDR3: TGTGCCAGTAGGACAGACCACGGGGATACGCAGTATTTT. It codes for CASRTDHGDTQYF.

This rearrangement joins TRBV7-2 to TRBJ2-5; no firm D call. Per the germline V gene, CDR1 is SGHTA and CDR2 is FQGNSA. The CDR3 totals 14 residues. Trimming removed 6 bases at V and 7 bases at J, with 18 bases between. CDR3 residues: CASSYLAVGRTQYF. DNA for the CDR3: TGTGCCAGCAGTTACCTCGCGGTAGGACGGACCCAGTACTTC.

This clonotype was counted a few times. This chain joins TRBV11-2 and TRBJ2-1; D remains unclear. There are 11 residues in the CDR3. V was clipped by 2 bases and J by 5 bases, with 1 base between them. Germline lookup yields CDR1 SGHAT and CDR2 FQNNGV. As DNA, the CDR3 is TGTGCCAGCAGCTTAAACAATGAGCAGTTCTTC. Its protein product is CASSLNNEQFF.

The rearrangement links TRBV5-4 to TRBJ2-5; weak D call: TRBD2 (5 bases). CDR1 is SGHNT and CDR2 is YYREEE in the germline V gene (reference sequence). V lost 5 bases to trimming and J lost 3 bases, with 17 bases between them. This CDR3 comprises 15 residues. The CDR3 sequence is CASRVVSEAEETQYF. The CDR3 nucleotides are TGTGCCAGCAGGGTAGTTTCGGAGGCTGAAGAGACCCAGTACTTC.

The chain couples TRBV7-2 to TRBJ2-7; TRBD2 aligns across 11 bases. CDR1 is SGHTA and CDR2 is FQGNSA in the germline V gene. Losses at the gene ends were 2 bases for V and 0 bases for J; bases not matched to a gene: 3. The CDR3 sequence is 16 residues long. The DNA for the CDR3 is TGTGCCAGCAGCTTACGACTAGCGGGGAGCTCCTACGAGCAGTACTTC. Translated: CASSLRLAGSSYEQYF.

The J gene is TRBJ1-4, the V gene TRBV13; D is unresolved. The CDR3 extends over 14 amino acids. V gave up 5 bases and J gave up 7 bases, with 14 bases separating them. Germline-derived CDR1 and CDR2 are PRHDT and FYEKMQ (reference sequence). The CDR3, as DNA: TGTGCCAGCAGCCTCCTGGGTGAGGTTGAAAAACTGTTTTTT. This gives the protein CASSLLGEVEKLFF.

The chain is built from TRBV4-1 and TRBJ2-7; 10 nucleotides align to TRBD2. CDR3 length equals 16 residues. Germline CDR1 MGHRA, CDR2 YSYEKL. V was clipped by 4 bases and J by 5 bases; unmatched bases: 11. The DNA for the CDR3 is TGCGCCAGCAGCCGGTTGCTAGCGGGAGAAACCCACGAGCAGTACTTC. It is translated as CASSRLLAGETHEQYF.

This chain connects TRBV14 to TRBJ2-7; D perhaps matches TRBD2 (7 bases). This CDR3 is 17 amino acids long. Germline-derived CDR1 and CDR2 are SGHDN and FVKESK. Trimming shortened V by 0 bases and J by 2 bases, and 17 bases separated the two germline ends. CDR3 amino acids: CASSQDRGAGVPYEQYF. The CDR3 DNA follows: TGTGCCAGCAGCCAAGATCGGGGGGCGGGAGTTCCCTACGAGCAGTACTTC.

This chain connects TRBV30 to TRBJ2-7, with 7 bases lining up with TRBD1. J was trimmed by 7 bases and V by 1 base; bases with no gene match: 1. Germline V gene sequence: CDR1 GTSNPN, CDR2 SVGIG (reference sequence). This CDR3 region has 11 residues. The CDR3: CAWSARGEQYF. CDR3 in DNA: TGTGCCTGGAGTGCCAGGGGGGAGCAGTACTTC.

This clonotype was seen once. J is TRBJ1-2 and V is TRBV7-9, with no clear D. The CDR3 has 13 amino acids. Germline CDR1 is SEHNR and CDR2 is FQNEAQ (reference sequence). V lost 3 bases and J 3 bases, leaving 8 bases between the germline ends. The CDR3 here is CASSLSSYYGYTF. The CDR3 DNA sequence: TGTGCCAGCAGCTTGTCGAGCTACTATGGCTACACCTTC. The full variable domain, rest sourced from reference TRBV7-9 and TRBJ1-2, is DTGVSQNPRHKITKRGQNVTFRCDPISEHNRLYWYRQTLGQGPEFLTYFQNEAQLEKSRLLSDRFSAERPKGSFSTLEIQRTEQGDSAMYLCASSLSSYYGYTFGSGTRLTVV.

The chain has TRBV20-1 and TRBJ2-4; no clear D. V gave up 5 bases and J gave up 0 bases, with 5 bases separating them. The V gene's germline CDR1 is DFQATT and CDR2 SNEGSKA (reference sequence). The CDR3 is 12 amino acids. Here the CDR3 reads CSADLAKNIQYF. CDR3 DNA: TGCAGTGCTGACCTAGCCAAAAACATTCAGTACTTC.